Included here is one T cell receptor beta chain sequence, with context. Its target is not known. The table came from immunoSEQ multiplex PCR; TCRdb's copy has only in-frame clones and leaves some out. The data show fewer than 1.4 million clones, about 84% seen once. The data stem from a study of shared clonotypes between healthy human individuals. On the study more broadly: Donors were a couple of women and three men aged 18 to 49.

CDR3 length equals 13 residues. Trimming cost V 3 bases and J 4 bases, with 8 bases left between them. Per the germline V gene, CDR1 is SGHTA and CDR2 is FQGTGA. Findings of the study overall: Naive subsets typically showed greater estimated richness than memory subsets. Lower generation probabilities were found for non-shared clonotypes than for those shared by all four donors.

The chain carries TRBV7-3 and TRBJ2-3; D remains unclear. The source material was memory CD4+ T cells from PBMCs. The subset here: CD45RA-negative fraction. The receptor was isolated from a man between 18 and 35 years old in good health. Some clones in this sample may be carry-over from other donors' samples. The CDR3 coding sequence is TGTGCCAGCAGCTTCTCCCCCTCAGATACGCAGTATTTT. The encoded protein is CASSFSPSDTQYF. The complete variable domain, with remaining parts taken from reference TRBV7-3 and TRBJ2-3, reads GAGVSQTPSNKVTEKGKYVELRCDPISGHTALYWYRQSLGQGPEFLIYFQGTGAADDSGLPNDRFFAVRPEGSVSTLKIQRTERGDSAVYLCASSFSPSDTQYFGPGTRLTVL.